These 31 T cell receptor beta chains were sequenced from one sample in a study of spatial heterogeneity in lung cancer. TCRdb reanalysed the 5' RACE reads using MiXCR and keeps one entry per CDR3 protein. Among 100,000 to 120,000 distinct CDR3 sequences listed, under 14% were seen once. Time point described: blood at routine non-recurrence follow-up after resection. The source material was PBMCs, sampled at follow-up. These receptors all come from a female donor with early-stage non-small cell lung cancer.

This clonotype was detected a few times. This chain connects TRBV29-1 to TRBJ1-1; D is ambiguous. CDR1 and CDR2 (germline): SQVTM, ANQGSEA. Trimming shortened V by 7 bases and J by 1 base, and 7 bases separated the two germline ends. There are 11 residues in the CDR3. CDR3 nucleotide sequence: TGCAGCGGTGAGGGGAACACTGAAGCTTTCTTT. Its protein is CSGEGNTEAFF.

This chain connects TRBV2 to TRBJ1-1; D gene ambiguous. The CDR3 has 15 amino acids. Trimming removed 6 bases from V and 1 base from J, with 15 bases in between. Germline CDR1 and CDR2: SNHLY and FYNNEI. The CDR3 loop reads CASRITTSANTEAFF. DNA for the CDR3: TGTGCCAGCAGAATAACAACCAGCGCGAACACTGAAGCTTTCTTT.

Only a few counts were recorded for this clonotype. The J gene is TRBJ1-1, the V gene TRBV20-1; no definite D call. CDR1 and CDR2 (germline): DFQATT, SNEGSKA (reference sequence). V lost 6 bases to trimming and J lost 1 base, with 18 bases between them. The CDR3 extends over 15 amino acids. CDR3 in DNA: TGCAGTGCAATCTCACAAGGGTTTGGGAACACTGAAGCTTTCTTT. It specifies CSAISQGFGNTEAFF.

The chain uses TRBV3-1 and TRBJ1-3; 7 bases map to TRBD1. Germline-derived CDR1 and CDR2 are LGHDT and YNNKEL (reference sequence). The ends lost 7 bases at V and 4 bases at J; junction bases unmatched: 10. The CDR3 loop spans 15 amino acids. The CDR3 is CASTQTGIEGNTIYF. CDR3 DNA sequence: TGTGCCAGCACCCAGACAGGGATCGAGGGAAACACCATATATTTT. Filled out from reference TRBV3-1 and TRBJ1-3, the complete variable domain reads DTAVSQTPKYLVTQMGNDKSIKCEQNLGHDTMYWYKQDSKKFLKIMFSYNNKELIINETVPNRFSPKSPDKAHLNLHINSLELGDSAVYFCASTQTGIEGNTIYFGEGSWLTVV.

Only a few counts were recorded for this clonotype. This chain links TRBV6-2 or TRBV6-3 with TRBJ2-7; D not certain. V dropped 0 bases and J dropped 6 bases, with 6 bases sitting between them. The CDR3 covers 12 residues. The germline V gene encodes CDR1 MNHEY and CDR2 SVGEGT. The CDR3 loop reads CASSYSIGEQYF. The CDR3 DNA reads as TGTGCCAGCAGTTACTCCATTGGCGAGCAGTACTTC.

This clonotype was found a few times. The J gene is TRBJ2-1, the V gene TRBV6-1; 7 bases match TRBD1. This CDR3 has 14 amino acids. Germline lookup yields CDR1 MNHNS and CDR2 SASEGT. Germline trimming cut 7 bases from V and 6 bases from J; bases unmatched to any gene: 9. The CDR3 here is CASKGAGDINEQFF. The CDR3 nucleotides read TGTGCCAGCAAGGGGGCAGGGGACATCAATGAGCAGTTCTTC.

This clonotype was seen many times. This chain uses TRBV28 with TRBJ1-6, with D uncertain. The germline V gene encodes CDR1 MDHEN and CDR2 SYDVKM. V was cut by 7 bases and J by 5 bases, with 12 bases left in between. This CDR3 region has 14 residues. The CDR3 loop reads CASTKRQDNSPLHF. The CDR3, as DNA: TGTGCCAGCACCAAAAGGCAGGATAATTCACCCCTCCACTTT.

This clonotype has ten or more counts. The chain joins TRBV7-2 to TRBJ2-1, with a possible D match to TRBD2 (6 bases). Germline V gives CDR1 SGHTA, CDR2 FQGNSA. The CDR3 extends over 14 amino acids. V was cut by 4 bases and J by 3 bases, with 10 bases left in between. CDR3 protein: CASSSPGLYNEQFF. The DNA for the CDR3 is TGTGCCAGCAGCTCCCCGGGACTCTACAATGAGCAGTTCTTC.

V is TRBV7-2 and J is TRBJ1-1, with TRBD1 as a possible D gene (6 bases). This CDR3 comprises 13 residues. Germline loops: CDR1 SGHTA, CDR2 FQGNSA. The germline V and J ends were trimmed by 1 base and 8 bases, with 11 bases remaining between them. The CDR3 is CASSLVGGQEAFF. The CDR3 DNA reads as TGTGCCAGCAGCTTAGTCGGGGGCCAGGAAGCTTTCTTT.

This clonotype was seen at least ten times. V usage is TRBV20-1 and J usage is TRBJ2-3; D unclear. Germline values: CDR1 DFQATT, CDR2 SNEGSKA (reference sequence). V was cut by 6 bases and J by 6 bases, with 13 bases left in between. This CDR3 has 12 residues. The CDR3 sequence: CSARLEADTQYF. The CDR3 coding sequence is TGCAGTGCCCGCCTCGAGGCGGATACGCAGTATTTT.

This clonotype was seen more than once but under ten times. J is TRBJ2-3 and V is TRBV11-2, with D possibly being TRBD1 (6 bases). The CDR3 has 12 amino acids. Between the trimmed V and J ends, which lost 6 bases and 7 bases, there was a span of 11 bases. Germline-derived CDR1 and CDR2 are SGHAT and FQNNGV. DNA for the CDR3: TGTGCCAGCAGGCAACAGGGACATACGCAGTATTTT. This codes for CASRQQGHTQYF.

Here the CDR3 DNA reads TGCGCCAGCAGGGACCGCGCAGTCGCTGAAGCTTTCTTT. It encodes CASRDRAVAEAFF. The chain links TRBV5-1 to TRBJ1-1; D gene unclear. This CDR3 is 13 amino acids long. Germline CDR1 is SGHRS and CDR2 is YFSETQ. The V and J ends lost 5 bases and 6 bases respectively, with 14 bases between them.

On this clonotype itself: Just one base apart from a much larger clone, this may be a read error. The chain is built from TRBV29-1 and TRBJ1-2, with D hard to call. V lost 3 bases and J lost 2, with 10 bases in between. The length of the CDR3 is 13 residues. Germline lookup yields CDR1 SQVTM and CDR2 ANQGSEA. CDR3 loop: CSVDSSGNYGYTF. The CDR3 DNA sequence: TGCAGCGTTGACTCTTCAGGCAACTATGGCTACACCTTC.

This clonotype was seen at least ten times. The chain links TRBV7-9 to TRBJ2-3; 12 bases match TRBD2. V lost 5 bases and J lost 1; bases outside the gene matches: 22. Germline V lookup: CDR1 SEHNR, CDR2 FQNEAQ (reference sequence). The CDR3 has 22 residues. The CDR3 here is CASSIELGRRLAGGPGTDTQYF. DNA of the CDR3: TGTGCCAGCAGCATCGAGCTGGGGCGAAGGCTAGCGGGAGGGCCCGGCACAGATACGCAGTATTTT. Drawing the rest from reference TRBV7-9 and TRBJ2-3, the complete variable domain is DTGVSQNPRHKITKRGQNVTFRCDPISEHNRLYWYRQTLGQGPEFLTYFQNEAQLEKSRLLSDRFSAERPKGSFSTLEIQRTEQGDSAMYLCASSIELGRRLAGGPGTDTQYFGPGTRLTVL.

This clonotype was found many times. This chain joins TRBV6-5 and TRBJ2-5; D assignment may be TRBD1 or TRBD2 (5 bases each). This CDR3 comprises 15 residues. Germline CDR1 reads MNHEY; CDR2 reads SVGAGI. The ends were cut back, 8 bases at V and 4 bases at J, with 20 bases in the middle. CDR3 nucleotide sequence: TGTGCCAGCGAACTCAGGGACGGCCTAGTAGAGACCCAGTACTTC. Translation gives CASELRDGLVETQYF.

Here the CDR3 DNA reads TGTGCCAGCAGCCCCCAACCCGGGGGCTCTGGGGCCAACGTCCTGACTTTC. It specifies CASSPQPGGSGANVLTF. The gene calls are TRBV4-2 and TRBJ2-6, with a weak D call TRBD2 (6 bases). The V and J ends lost 4 bases and 0 bases respectively, with 13 bases between them. Germline CDR1 LGHNA, CDR2 YNFKEQ. CDR3 length: 17 amino acids.

This clonotype showed up just a few times. The chain employs TRBV10-3 and TRBJ2-1, with TRBD2 identical over 10 bases. CDR1 is ENHRY and CDR2 is SYGVKD in the germline V gene. This CDR3 is built from 15 residues. J gave up 4 bases and V 6 bases, and 6 bases lay outside the gene matches. This chain's CDR3 is CAIRASGREYNEQFF. CDR3 sequence (DNA): TGTGCCATCAGGGCTAGCGGGAGAGAGTACAATGAGCAGTTCTTC.

The rearrangement links TRBV6-5 to TRBJ1-2, with 7 bases fitting TRBD1. Germline CDR1 and CDR2: MNHEY and SVGAGI. The CDR3 loop spans 14 amino acids. V gave up 4 bases and J gave up 10 bases; unmatched junction bases: 12. CDR3 bases: TGTGCCAGCAGTTTCGTCCGGGACAGTACTTTCTACACCTTC. Translated: CASSFVRDSTFYTF.

This clonotype was detected many times. The chain recombines TRBV12-3 or TRBV12-4 with TRBJ2-1; 7 nucleotides align to TRBD2. This CDR3 spans 15 amino acids. With V trimmed by 5 bases and J by 9 bases, 13 bases remained unmatched. CDR3 region: CASSPRLARGSEQFF. As DNA, the CDR3 is TGTGCCAGCAGTCCTAGACTAGCTCGTGGGAGTGAGCAGTTCTTC.

This clonotype has just a few counts. This rearrangement joins TRBV27 to TRBJ2-4; no definite D call. The CDR3 has 13 residues. Deletions cut 6 bases from V and 0 bases from J, with 6 bases between. Per germline, CDR1 MNHEY and CDR2 SMNVEV (reference sequence). The CDR3 nucleotides are TGTGCCAGCAGGGAACTAGCCAAAAACATTCAGTACTTC. Protein sequence: CASRELAKNIQYF.

This clonotype was counted ten times or more. This chain connects TRBV12-3 or TRBV12-4 to TRBJ2-3, with TRBD1 as a possible D gene (5 bases). Between the trimmed V and J ends, which lost 2 bases and 2 bases, there was a span of 11 bases. CDR3 size: 15 residues. The CDR3 is CASSLMTAPTDTQYF. In DNA, the CDR3 is TGTGCCAGCAGTTTAATGACAGCTCCCACAGATACGCAGTATTTT.

This chain joins TRBV28 and TRBJ2-7, with D possibly TRBD1 on 5 matching bases. Germline-derived CDR1 and CDR2 are MDHEN and SYDVKM. Deletions cut 10 bases from V and 6 bases from J, with 13 bases between. This CDR3 has 11 residues. CDR3 sequence: CATRDAREQYF. CDR3 nucleotides: TGTGCCACCAGGGATGCGCGCGAGCAGTACTTC.

This clonotype was counted only a few times. Written as DNA, the CDR3 is TGTGCCATCAGTGAAGGGGGGACTAGGGCCCCGTTCAAAAACATTCAGTACTTC. Translation gives CAISEGGTRAPFKNIQYF. The gene calls are TRBV10-3 and TRBJ2-4, with 8 nucleotides matching TRBD2. CDR1 and CDR2 (germline): ENHRY, SYGVKD. The CDR3 spans 18 residues. V shed 3 bases and J 3 bases; nucleotides not matched to a gene: 13.

The chain is built from TRBV2 and TRBJ1-2; 7 nucleotides agree with TRBD1. The trim removed 6 bases at V and 1 base at J, leaving 8 bases unmatched. The germline gives CDR1 SNHLY, CDR2 FYNNEI. This CDR3 has 15 amino acids. CDR3 nucleotide sequence: TGTGCCAGCAGGGCCGGGACAGCGATTAACTATGGCTACACCTTC. This translates into CASRAGTAINYGYTF.

A few counts support this clonotype. The chain has TRBV5-4 and TRBJ2-5; D gene ambiguous. This CDR3 is built from 12 residues. The V end was cut by 2 bases, the J end by 4 bases, with 6 bases between. Germline V gene lookup returns CDR1 SGHNT and CDR2 YYREEE (reference sequence). In DNA form, the CDR3 reads TGTGCCAGCAGCTTTTTAGGAGAGACCCAGTACTTC. Its translation: CASSFLGETQYF.

This clonotype has a handful of counts. The V gene is TRBV2, the J gene TRBJ1-2, with D possibly being TRBD1 (6 bases). V dropped 5 bases and J dropped 4 bases, with 17 bases sitting between them. Germline loops: CDR1 SNHLY, CDR2 FYNNEI. This CDR3 has 15 residues. The CDR3 region is CASSKDSRISYGYTF. Written as DNA, the CDR3 is TGTGCCAGCAGTAAGGACAGCCGGATCTCCTATGGCTACACCTTC.

This chain connects TRBV28 to TRBJ2-1; D gene unclear. V lost 4 bases and J lost 0, with 10 bases in between. CDR3 size: 15 residues. Germline CDR1 is MDHEN and CDR2 is SYDVKM. CDR3 sequence reads: CASSSGGPSYNEQFF. As DNA, the CDR3 is TGTGCCAGCAGTTCCGGCGGACCCTCCTACAATGAGCAGTTCTTC.

V is TRBV19 and J is TRBJ2-1; D remains unclear. CDR1 LNHDA and CDR2 SQIVND come from the germline V gene (reference sequence). CDR3 size: 14 residues. Deletions cut 5 bases from V and 8 bases from J, with 16 bases between. The chain's CDR3 is CASSPRVVVDEQFF. CDR3 nucleotide sequence: TGTGCCAGTAGTCCCCGGGTAGTTGTCGATGAGCAGTTCTTC. The whole variable domain, filled in from reference TRBV19 and TRBJ2-1, reads DGGITQSPKYLFRKEGQNVTLSCEQNLNHDAMYWYRQDPGQGLRLIYYSQIVNDFQKGDIAEGYSVSREKKESFPLTVTSAQKNPTAFYLCASSPRVVVDEQFFGPGTRLTVL.

The J gene is TRBJ1-2, the V gene TRBV12-2; the table's D call TRBD1 went unverified against the DNA. TRBV12-2 is listed as a pseudogene. The CDR3 consists of 17 residues. CDR3 nucleotides: TGTGCAAGTCGCTTTGCAGGGGGCGTACAAATTAACTATGGCTACACCTTC. It specifies CASRFAGGVQINYGYTF.

This clonotype has a handful of counts. The CDR3 sequence is CASSQGVVAGSFSYEQYV. The CDR3 DNA follows: TGTGCCAGCAGCCAAGGCGTCGTAGCGGGATCATTCTCCTACGAGCAGTACGTC. The genes are TRBV14 and TRBJ2-7; TRBD2 matches 8 bases. V was pared by 1 base and J by 0 bases, with 11 bases of the junction left unmatched. Per germline, CDR1 SGHDN and CDR2 FVKESK. The CDR3 is 18 residues long.

J is TRBJ1-4 and V is TRBV28; D ambiguous. Germline V gene lookup returns CDR1 MDHEN and CDR2 SYDVKM. The V end was cut by 5 bases, the J end by 3 bases, with 13 bases between. The CDR3 has 15 residues. The CDR3 sequence: CASSPQGDSNEKLFF. In DNA form, the CDR3 reads TGTGCCAGCAGTCCACAAGGAGACTCTAATGAAAAACTGTTTTTT.